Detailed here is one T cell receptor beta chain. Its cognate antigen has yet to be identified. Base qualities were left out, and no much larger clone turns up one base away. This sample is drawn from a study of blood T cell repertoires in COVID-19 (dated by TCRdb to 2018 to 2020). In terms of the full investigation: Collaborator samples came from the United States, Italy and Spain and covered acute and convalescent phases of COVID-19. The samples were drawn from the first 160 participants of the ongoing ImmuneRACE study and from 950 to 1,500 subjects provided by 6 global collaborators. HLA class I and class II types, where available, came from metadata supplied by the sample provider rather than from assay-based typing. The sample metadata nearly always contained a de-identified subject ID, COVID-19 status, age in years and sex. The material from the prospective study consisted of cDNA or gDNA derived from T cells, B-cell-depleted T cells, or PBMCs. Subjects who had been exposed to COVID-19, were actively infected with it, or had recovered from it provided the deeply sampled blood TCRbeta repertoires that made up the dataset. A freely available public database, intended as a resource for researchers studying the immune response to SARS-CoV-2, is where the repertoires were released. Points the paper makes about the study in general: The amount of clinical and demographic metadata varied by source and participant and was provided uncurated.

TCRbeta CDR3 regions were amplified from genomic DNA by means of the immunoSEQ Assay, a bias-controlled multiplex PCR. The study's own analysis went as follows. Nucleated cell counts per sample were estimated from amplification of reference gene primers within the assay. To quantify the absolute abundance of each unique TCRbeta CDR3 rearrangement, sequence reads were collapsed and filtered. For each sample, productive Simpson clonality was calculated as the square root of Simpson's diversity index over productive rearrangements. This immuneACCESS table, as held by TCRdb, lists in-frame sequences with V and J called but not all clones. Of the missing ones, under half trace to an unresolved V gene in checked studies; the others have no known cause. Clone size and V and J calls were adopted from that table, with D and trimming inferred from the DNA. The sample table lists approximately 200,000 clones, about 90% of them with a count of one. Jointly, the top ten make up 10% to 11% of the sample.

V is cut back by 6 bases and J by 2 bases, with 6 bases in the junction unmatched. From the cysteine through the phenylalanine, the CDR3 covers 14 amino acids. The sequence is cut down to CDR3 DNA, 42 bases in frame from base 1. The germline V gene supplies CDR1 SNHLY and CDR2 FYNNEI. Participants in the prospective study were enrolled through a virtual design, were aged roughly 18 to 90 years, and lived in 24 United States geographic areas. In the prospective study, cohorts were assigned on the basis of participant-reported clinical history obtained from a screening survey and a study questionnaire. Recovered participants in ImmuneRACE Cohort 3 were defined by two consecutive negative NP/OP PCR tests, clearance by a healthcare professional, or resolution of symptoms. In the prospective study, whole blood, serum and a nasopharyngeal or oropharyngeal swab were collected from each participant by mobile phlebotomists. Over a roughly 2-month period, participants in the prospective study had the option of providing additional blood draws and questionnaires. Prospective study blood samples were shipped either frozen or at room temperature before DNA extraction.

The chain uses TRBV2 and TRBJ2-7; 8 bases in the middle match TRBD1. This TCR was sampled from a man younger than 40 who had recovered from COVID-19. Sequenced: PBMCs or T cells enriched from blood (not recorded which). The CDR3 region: CASRPTGVPYEQYF. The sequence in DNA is TGTGCCAGCAGACCGACAGGGGTCCCCTACGAGCAGTACTTC.